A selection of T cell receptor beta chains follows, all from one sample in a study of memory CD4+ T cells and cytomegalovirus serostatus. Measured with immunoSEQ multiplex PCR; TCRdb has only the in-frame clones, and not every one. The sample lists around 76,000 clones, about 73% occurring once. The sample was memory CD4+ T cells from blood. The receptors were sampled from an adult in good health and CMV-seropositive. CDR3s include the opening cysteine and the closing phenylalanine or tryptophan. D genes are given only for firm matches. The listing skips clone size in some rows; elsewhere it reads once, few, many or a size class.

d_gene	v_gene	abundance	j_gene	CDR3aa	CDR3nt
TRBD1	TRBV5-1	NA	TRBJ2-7	CASSFRSGQGDEQYF	TGCGCCAGCAGCTTCCGTTCTGGACAGGGAGACGAGCAGTACTTC
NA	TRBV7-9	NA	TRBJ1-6	CASSRTTRFGSPLHF	TGTGCCAGCAGCCGAACCACAAGGTTCGGATCACCCCTCCACTTT
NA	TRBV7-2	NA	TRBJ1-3	CASSFGYSGNTIYF	TGTGCCAGCAGCTTCGGGTACTCTGGAAACACCATATATTTT
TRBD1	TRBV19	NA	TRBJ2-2	CASGLTGTGAPNTGELFF	TGTGCCAGTGGGTTGACGGGGACAGGCGCTCCGAACACCGGGGAGCTGTTTTTT
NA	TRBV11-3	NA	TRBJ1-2	CASSPDPQGYGYTF	TGTGCCAGCAGCCCCGATCCGCAGGGGTATGGCTACACCTTC
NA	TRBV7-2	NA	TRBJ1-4	CASSLEQGNNEKLFF	TGTGCCAGCAGCTTAGAACAGGGCAATAATGAAAAACTGTTTTTT
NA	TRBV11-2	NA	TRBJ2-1	CASSLGSGINEQFF	TGTGCCAGCAGCTTAGGTTCAGGCATCAATGAGCAGTTCTTC
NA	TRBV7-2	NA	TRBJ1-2	CASRLEAGASYGYTF	TGTGCCAGCAGACTAGAGGCAGGAGCTTCCTATGGCTACACCTTC
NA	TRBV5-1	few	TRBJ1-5	CASSPDGGNQPQHF	TGCGCCAGCAGCCCGGACGGAGGCAATCAGCCCCAGCATTTT
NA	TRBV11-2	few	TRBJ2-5	CASSSLRVEREETQYF	TGTGCCAGCAGCTCCCTTAGGGTAGAGCGGGAAGAGACCCAGTACTTC
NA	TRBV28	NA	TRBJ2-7	CASSRAGAPNEYF	TGTGCCAGCAGTCGCGCGGGGGCGCCCAATGAGTACTTC
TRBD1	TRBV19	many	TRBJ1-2	CASSAGTGGERGYGYTF	TGTGCCAGTAGTGCCGGGACAGGGGGAGAAAGGGGCTATGGCTACACCTTC
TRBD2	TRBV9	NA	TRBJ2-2	CASSVTSGQVVNTGELFF	TGTGCCAGCAGCGTGACTAGCGGGCAAGTGGTGAACACCGGGGAGCTGTTTTTT
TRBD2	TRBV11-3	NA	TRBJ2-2	CASSVEILAGGQLFF	TGTGCCAGCAGCGTAGAAATCCTAGCGGGAGGGCAGCTGTTTTTT
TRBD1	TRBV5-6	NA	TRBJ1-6	CASRQGPHSPLHF	TGTGCCAGCAGACAGGGGCCTCATTCACCCCTCCACTTT
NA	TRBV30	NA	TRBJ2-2	CAGGMGLDRELFF	TGTGCCGGGGGGATGGGGTTAGACCGGGAGCTGTTTTTT
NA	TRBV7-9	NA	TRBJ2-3	CASSLGFLADTQYF	TGTGCCAGCAGCTTAGGTTTCCTTGCAGATACGCAGTATTTT
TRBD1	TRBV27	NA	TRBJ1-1	CASSLRGQGTEAFF	TGTGCCAGCAGTTTACGGGGACAGGGAACTGAAGCTTTCTTT
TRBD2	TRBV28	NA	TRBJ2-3	CASSTLAGGTDTQYF	TGTGCCAGCAGTACCCTAGCGGGGGGAACAGATACGCAGTATTTT
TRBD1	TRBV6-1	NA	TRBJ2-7	CASSDHRGSYEQYF	TGTGCCAGCAGTGACCACAGGGGGAGCTACGAGCAGTACTTC
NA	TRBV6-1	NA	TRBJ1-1	CAISESGRPEAFF	TGTGCCATCAGTGAGTCCGGACGGCCTGAAGCTTTCTTT
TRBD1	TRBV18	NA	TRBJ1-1	CASSPGTGGNTEAFF	TGTGCCAGCTCACCCGGGACAGGCGGGAACACTGAAGCTTTCTTT
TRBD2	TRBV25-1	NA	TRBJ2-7	CASSGSGGASYEQYF	TGTGCCAGCAGTGGTAGCGGGGGGGCCTCCTACGAGCAGTACTTC
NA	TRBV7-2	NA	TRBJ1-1	CASSFMGGTEAFF	TGTGCCAGCAGCTTCATGGGGGGCACTGAAGCTTTCTTT
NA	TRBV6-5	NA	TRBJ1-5	CASMGTRYSNQPQHF	TGTGCCAGCATGGGCACTCGTTATAGCAATCAGCCCCAGCATTTT
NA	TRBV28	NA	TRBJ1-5	CASSFNRVSQPQHF	TGTGCCAGCAGTTTCAATAGGGTATCGCAGCCCCAGCATTTT
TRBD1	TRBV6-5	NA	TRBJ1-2	CASGGDRGNYGYTF	TGTGCCAGCGGGGGGGACAGGGGGAACTATGGCTACACCTTC
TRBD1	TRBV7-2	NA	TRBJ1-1	CASSFDRATEAFF	TGTGCCAGCAGCTTTGACAGGGCCACTGAAGCTTTCTTT
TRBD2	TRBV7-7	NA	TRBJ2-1	CASSLGSLAVYNEQFF	TGTGCCAGCAGCTTAGGTAGCCTAGCGGTCTACAATGAGCAGTTCTTC
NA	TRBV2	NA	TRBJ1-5	CASVRDSNQPQHF	TGTGCCAGCGTTAGGGATAGCAATCAGCCCCAGCATTTT
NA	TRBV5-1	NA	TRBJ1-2	CASSLGEMGYTF	TGCGCCAGCAGCTTGGGGGAAATGGGCTACACCTTC
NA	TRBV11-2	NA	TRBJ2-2	CASAFRAGTGELFF	TGTGCCAGCGCTTTCAGGGCGGGCACCGGGGAGCTGTTTTTT
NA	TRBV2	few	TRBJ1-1	CASRGWGPEAFF	TGTGCCAGCAGGGGGTGGGGGCCGGAGGCTTTCTTT
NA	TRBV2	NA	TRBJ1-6	CASSPPAQGAGNSPLHF	TGTGCCAGCAGCCCACCAGCACAGGGAGCGGGGAATTCACCCCTCCACTTT
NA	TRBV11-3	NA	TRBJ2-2	CASSLRSGELFF	TGTGCCAGCAGCTTAAGGTCCGGGGAGCTGTTTTTT
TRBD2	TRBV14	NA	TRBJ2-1	CASSQDWLAGINEQFF	TGTGCCAGCAGCCAAGATTGGCTAGCGGGCATCAATGAGCAGTTCTTC
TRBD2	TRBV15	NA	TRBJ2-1	CATSPAKGLAGNEQFF	TGTGCCACCAGTCCTGCTAAGGGACTAGCGGGTAATGAGCAGTTCTTC
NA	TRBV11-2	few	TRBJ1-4	CASSVSINEKLFF	TGTGCCAGCAGCGTCTCCATTAATGAAAAACTGTTTTTT
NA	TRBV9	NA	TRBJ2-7	CASSVGDSSYEQYF	TGTGCCAGCAGCGTAGGGGACTCCTCCTACGAGCAGTACTTC
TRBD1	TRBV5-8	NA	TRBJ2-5	CASSLDRRETQYF	TGTGCCAGCAGCCTGGACAGGCGGGAGACCCAGTACTTC
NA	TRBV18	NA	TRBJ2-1	CASSPPTGAAYNEQFF	TGTGCCAGCTCACCACCGACCGGCGCGGCCTACAATGAGCAGTTCTTC
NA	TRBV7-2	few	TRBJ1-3	CASSLQGTGNTIYF	TGTGCCAGCAGCTTACAGGGGACTGGAAACACCATATATTTT
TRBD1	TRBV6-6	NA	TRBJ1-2	CASRFGQGGGYTF	TGTGCCAGCAGATTCGGACAGGGAGGCGGCTACACCTTC
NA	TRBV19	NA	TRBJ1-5	CASVTDRTQSAPQHF	TGTGCCAGTGTTACCGACAGGACCCAAAGCGCGCCCCAGCATTTT
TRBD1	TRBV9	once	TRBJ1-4	CASSASTGRKEKLFF	TGTGCCAGCAGCGCTTCGACAGGGCGGAAGGAAAAACTGTTTTTT
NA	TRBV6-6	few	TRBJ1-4	CASRVDGQLFF	TGTGCCAGCAGGGTGGACGGGCAACTGTTTTTT
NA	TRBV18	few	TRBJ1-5	CASSPGGGASQPQHF	TGTGCCAGCTCCCCGGGGGGAGGGGCCTCTCAGCCCCAGCATTTT
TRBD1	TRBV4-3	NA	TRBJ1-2	CASSPDRGLGYGYTF	TGCGCCAGCAGCCCAGACAGGGGGCTGGGCTATGGCTACACCTTC
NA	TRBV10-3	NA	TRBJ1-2	CAISEGSYGYTF	TGTGCCATCAGTGAGGGCTCCTATGGCTACACCTTC
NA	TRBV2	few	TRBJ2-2	CASTLMNVGLTNTGELFF	TGTGCCAGCACTTTAATGAATGTCGGACTAACAAACACCGGGGAGCTGTTTTTT
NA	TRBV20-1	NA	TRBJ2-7	CSATLAYEQYF	TGCAGTGCAACGCTAGCGTACGAGCAGTACTTC
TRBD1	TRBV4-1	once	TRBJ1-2	CASSQEGRQGGGYTF	TGCGCCAGCAGCCAAGAGGGACGACAGGGGGGCGGCTACACCTTC
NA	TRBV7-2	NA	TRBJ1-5	CASSPTRSNQPQHF	TGTGCCAGCAGCCCCACACGAAGCAATCAGCCCCAGCATTTT
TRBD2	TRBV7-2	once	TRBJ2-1	CASSLAAGGTYNEQFF	TGTGCCAGCAGCTTAGCGGCGGGGGGGACCTACAATGAGCAGTTCTTC